Listed below are T cell receptor beta chains from one sample, sequenced in a study of blood T cells in healthy people across ages. Each CDR3 protein is one row after TCRdb ran MiXCR on the 5' RACE reads. Of around 1.7 million distinct CDR3 sequences in the sample, roughly 27% were seen once. Input material: blood. Receptor source: a woman in her thirties in good health. Both conserved end residues are part of each CDR3. D genes are given only for firm matches. Clone size, where shown, is once, few, many, or a class for clones that have expanded.

V gene	J gene	clone size	D gene	CDR3 DNA	CDR3 protein
TRBV3-1	TRBJ1-1	NA	NA	TGTGCCAGCCCCAGGGGTGGGACTGAAGCTTTCTTT	CASPRGGTEAFF
TRBV12-3/TRBV12-4	TRBJ2-7	many	NA	TGTGCCAGCAAAGGAGGGTTCTACGAGCAGTACTTC	CASKGGFYEQYF
TRBV9	TRBJ2-5	NA	NA	TGTGCCAGCAGCGTAGCTACGGGGGTCGGAGAGACCCAGTACTTC	CASSVATGVGETQYF
TRBV5-1	TRBJ2-7	many	TRBD1	TGCGCCAGCAGCGTAGCCGGGACAGAAACATACGAGCAGTACTTC	CASSVAGTETYEQYF
TRBV7-2	TRBJ2-3	many	TRBD2	TGTGCCAGCAGTCGCGGGAGAAACGGAGATACGCAGTATTTT	CASSRGRNGDTQYF
TRBV20-1	TRBJ2-5	many	NA	TGCAGTGCTAGAGATGTCAGGGTGGTGGAGACCCAGTACTTC	CSARDVRVVETQYF
TRBV27	TRBJ2-1	NA	NA	TGTGCCAGCAGAAAGGAGTGGGGTGAGCAGTTCTTC	CASRKEWGEQFF
TRBV15	TRBJ2-1	NA	NA	TGTGCCACCAGCAGAGATAAGGGGCTTTGGGACAATGAGCAGTTCTTC	CATSRDKGLWDNEQFF
TRBV27	TRBJ2-1	many	TRBD2	TGTGCCAGCAGCATTACACGACTAGCGGACTACAATGAGCAGTTCTTC	CASSITRLADYNEQFF
TRBV29-1	TRBJ2-7	few	NA	TGCAGCGTTGCGGACGGACACATGGGATCCTACGAGCAGTACTTC	CSVADGHMGSYEQYF
TRBV7-2	TRBJ2-7	few	NA	TGTGCCAGCAGCGGGCTCGGGGCAGGAGACTACGAGCAGTACTTC	CASSGLGAGDYEQYF
TRBV7-9	TRBJ2-5	few	NA	TGTGCCAGCAGCTTAGCGGAGGGTCAAGAGACCCAGTACTTC	CASSLAEGQETQYF
TRBV6-5	TRBJ2-1	NA	TRBD2	TGTGCCAGCAGTTTTTTGGGGAGTACTAGCGCTTTCTACAATGAGCAGTTCTTC	CASSFLGSTSAFYNEQFF
TRBV2	TRBJ2-1	NA	TRBD1	TGTGCCAGCGCGCAGGGTCGGACAGGGGTTAACAATGAGCAGTTCTTC	CASAQGRTGVNNEQFF
TRBV29-1	TRBJ2-1	many	NA	TGCAGCGGCCTGGGGGACTACAATGAGCAGTTCTTC	CSGLGDYNEQFF
TRBV7-9	TRBJ2-4	many	TRBD2	TGTGCCAGCAGCGTGACTAGCGGGGTTGCCAAAAACATTCAGTACTTC	CASSVTSGVAKNIQYF
TRBV10-3	TRBJ1-5	NA	NA	TGTGCCATCAGTGGTGGGGCTCAGCCCCAGCATTTT	CAISGGAQPQHF
TRBV20-1	TRBJ2-6	few	TRBD1	TGCAGTGCCCCGAAACCGGGACAGGCCTACTCTGGGGCCAACGTCCTGACTTTC	CSAPKPGQAYSGANVLTF
TRBV20-1	TRBJ2-1	few	TRBD2	TGCAGTGCTAGAGATCAGGGCGGGGGGGCCTATGAGCAGTTCTTC	CSARDQGGGAYEQFF
TRBV24-1	TRBJ2-1	few	NA	TGTGCCACCAGTTTAGGCAGCCCCCACTACAATGAGCAGTTCTTC	CATSLGSPHYNEQFF
TRBV7-3	TRBJ1-2	many	NA	TGTGCCAGCAGCCCGATCAGTAGGGCACATGGCTACACCTTC	CASSPISRAHGYTF
TRBV6-8	TRBJ2-5	few	TRBD2	TGTGCCAGCAGGAAGACTAGCGGGGTCCTACGAGAGACCCAGTACTTC	CASRKTSGVLRETQYF
TRBV5-1	TRBJ1-2	NA	NA	TGCGCCAGCAGCTTGGTCGTGGGTCCCCGGGGCTATGGCTACACCTTC	CASSLVVGPRGYGYTF
TRBV5-1	TRBJ2-1	NA	NA	TGCGCCAGCAGCTTGGCCAAGGGGGATGAGCAGTTCTTC	CASSLAKGDEQFF
TRBV6-2/TRBV6-3	TRBJ2-1	NA	TRBD2	TGTGCCAGCAGGGAAGCGGGGGGCAGGTACAATGAGCAGTTCTTC	CASREAGGRYNEQFF
TRBV3-1	TRBJ2-4	NA	TRBD2	TGTGCCAGCAGCCGCTCCGGGACTAGCGGGACCATTCAGTACTTC	CASSRSGTSGTIQYF
TRBV7-2	TRBJ1-1	few	TRBD1	TGTGCTAGCAGCCCGGGACAGGGGGCCCACGTTTTCTTT	CASSPGQGAHVFF
TRBV14	TRBJ1-2	NA	NA	TGTGCCAGCAGCGCAGAAGGTCAGGGTCGGGGTTATGGCTACACCTTC	CASSAEGQGRGYGYTF
TRBV6-6	TRBJ2-5	many	NA	TGTGCCAGCAGTTACTCAGGGGATCAAGAGACCCAGTACTTC	CASSYSGDQETQYF